This TCR beta chain is from a study of cytomegalovirus exposure and HLA in healthy donors. Losses at the gene ends were 4 bases for V and 4 bases for J; bases not matched to a gene: 13. The CDR3 totals 19 residues. CDR1 and CDR2 (germline): MDHEN, SYDVKM. The PCR used 60 Vbeta and 13 Jbeta primers. The table came from immunoSEQ multiplex PCR; TCRdb's copy has only in-frame clones and leaves some out. The sample holds 100,000 to 150,000 clones, under 20% seen once. This clone was seen more than once but under ten times. Material for sequencing was PBMCs. The rearrangement joins TRBV28 to TRBJ2-7; 16 nucleotides agree with TRBD2. The TCR originated in a female donor in good health and CMV-seropositive. CDR3 in DNA: TGTGCCAGCAGTTGGGATACCGGGACTAGCGGGAGGGCGGCTTACGAGCAGTACTTC. Amino acids: CASSWDTGTSGRAAYEQYF.